This T cell receptor beta chain was documented in a study of T cell repertoires in cytomegalovirus infection. About the research overall: Selected CMV epitopes included recently identified HLA-C-restricted ones as well as well-studied HLA-B-restricted ones.

Remarks on this clonotype: Its cognate antigen is unknown.

TCRdb re-called the reads through MiXCR, storing one row per CDR3 protein. This table holds nearly 700,000 distinct CDR3 sequences, approximately 33% found once. Sequenced here: cultured PBMCs, sampled from culture after CMV antigen stimulation. The TCR was taken from a human donor in good health (CMV status not recorded). Some clones in this sample may be carry-over from other donors' samples.

CDR3 amino acids: CSARARVTSGETQYF. The CDR3 DNA is TGCAGTGCTAGAGCCCGGGTGACTAGTGGAGAGACCCAGTACTTC. V usage is TRBV20-1 and J usage is TRBJ2-5, with a tentative D call TRBD2 (6 bases). With 1 base removed from V and 4 bases from J, the gap between germline ends came to 16 bases. This CDR3 spans 15 amino acids. Germline V gene lookup returns CDR1 DFQATT and CDR2 SNEGSKA (reference sequence).